This T cell receptor (beta chain) was profiled in a study of cytomegalovirus exposure and HLA in healthy donors. In its sample, this clone was seen once. This PCR relied on a set of 60 Vbeta primers and 13 Jbeta primers. Repertoires were generated with immunoSEQ multiplex PCR, while TCRdb's copy carries only in-frame clones and drops some. Among about 65,000 clones, around 80% were seen once, and the ten largest hold roughly 3.1%. Source material: PBMCs. This receptor was identified in a girl aged 10 to 17 in good health and CMV-seropositive.

The CDR3 is CAWSSTSGELFF. CDR3 DNA sequence: TGTGCCTGGAGTTCGACTAGCGGGGAGCTGTTTTTT. The V call is TRBV30, the J call TRBJ2-2; weak D call: TRBD2 (6 bases). Trimming shortened V by 2 bases and J by 7 bases, and 8 bases separated the two germline ends. The CDR3 consists of 12 residues. CDR1 is GTSNPN, CDR2 SVGIG, per germline (reference sequence).